These 10 T cell receptor beta chains originate from one sample sequenced in a study of T cells in Graves' hyperthyroidism and ophthalmopathy. From RNA transcripts, TCR beta CDR3 regions were amplified. An initial round of RT-PCR targeting the TCR CDR3 relied on the HTBI primer set. One entry per CDR3 protein, called by TCRdb with MiXCR from the multiplex PCR reads. This repertoire shows 350,000 to 450,000 distinct CDR3 sequences, approximately 15% found once; its top ten account for about 11%. Material for sequencing was blood. The source of these receptors is a woman aged 60-75 years with Graves' hyperthyroidism.

This clonotype has a count of ten or more. The chain links TRBV24-1 to TRBJ2-5; 7 bases agree with TRBD1. Losses at the gene ends were 3 bases for V and 9 bases for J; bases not matched to a gene: 6. This CDR3 is 13 amino acids long. In germline, CDR1 is KGHDR, CDR2 SFDVKD. The DNA of the CDR3 is TGTGCCACCAGTGATCAATCGGGACAGTCCCAGTACTTC. Translating gives CATSDQSGQSQYF.

This clonotype was detected many times. This chain links TRBV20-1 with TRBJ1-1, with D perhaps matching TRBD1 (5 bases). Trimming took off 5 bases at V and 0 bases at J, with 10 bases between the two ends. Germline CDR1 is DFQATT and CDR2 is SNEGSKA (reference sequence). This CDR3 has 13 residues. The CDR3 DNA reads TGCAGTGCTGGAAGACAGATGAACACTGAAGCTTTCTTT. Translation: CSAGRQMNTEAFF.

This clonotype was counted ten times or more. The chain uses TRBV20-1 and TRBJ2-7; perhaps TRBD1 as D (5 bases). The V and J ends lost 3 bases and 3 bases respectively, with 12 bases between them. Germline V lookup: CDR1 DFQATT, CDR2 SNEGSKA (reference sequence). The CDR3 spans 13 residues. CDR3 sequence (DNA): TGCAGTGCTAGTCCCGGGCAGGGCTACGAGCAGTACTTC. Its protein is CSASPGQGYEQYF.

This clonotype was detected ten times or more. The J gene is TRBJ1-2, the V gene TRBV7-8; no definite D call. CDR1 is SGHVS, CDR2 FQNEAQ, per germline. Trimming left V 5 bases short and J 7 bases short, with 17 bases between. This CDR3 has 14 residues. The CDR3 DNA reads as TGTGCCAGCAGCGGAACCAGAAGTCGGGGTGGCTACACCTTC. This encodes CASSGTRSRGGYTF.

The sample holds many counts of this clonotype. V is TRBV28 and J is TRBJ2-3; the match to TRBD1 covers 9 bases. This CDR3 spans 15 amino acids. The trim removed 4 bases at V and 0 bases at J, leaving 2 bases unmatched. The V gene's germline CDR1 is MDHEN and CDR2 SYDVKM. The CDR3 region is CASSYGTGSTDTQYF. Written as DNA, the CDR3 is TGTGCCAGCAGTTACGGGACAGGGAGCACAGATACGCAGTATTTT.

This clonotype was detected ten times or more. The chain employs TRBV20-1 and TRBJ2-3; possibly TRBD1 for D (6 bases). V was cut by 4 bases and J by 0 bases, with 8 bases left in between. CDR3 length: 13 residues. CDR1 and CDR2 from the germline V gene are DFQATT and SNEGSKA (reference sequence). As DNA, the CDR3 is TGCAGTGCTAAGGGGGAGAGCACAGATACGCAGTATTTT. As protein: CSAKGESTDTQYF.

This clonotype was detected ten times or more. CDR3 region: CASRGASGGELFF. The DNA of the CDR3 is TGTGCCAGCAGGGGTGCTAGCGGGGGGGAGCTGTTTTTT. The rearrangement uses TRBV2 and TRBJ2-2; 8 nucleotides line up with TRBD2. The CDR3 length is 13 residues. CDR1 and CDR2 from the germline V gene are SNHLY and FYNNEI. The ends lost 6 bases at V and 8 bases at J; junction bases unmatched: 5. Full variable domain (missing parts from reference TRBV2 and TRBJ2-2): EPEVTQTPSHQVTQMGQEVILRCVPISNHLYFYWYRQILGQKVEFLVSFYNNEISEKSEIFDDQFSVERPDGSNFTLKIRSTKLEDSAMYFCASRGASGGELFFGEGSRLTVL.

The V call is TRBV19, the J call TRBJ2-3, with D possibly matching TRBD1 (6 bases). Germline loops: CDR1 LNHDA, CDR2 SQIVND (reference sequence). Deletions cut 6 bases from V and 10 bases from J, with 17 bases between. The CDR3 is 13 amino acids. CDR3 amino acids: CASSLYRDEPQYF. In DNA form, the CDR3 reads TGTGCCAGTAGCCTTTACAGGGATGAGCCGCAGTATTTT.

Remarks on this clonotype: A much larger clonotype is one base distant, so this may be a read error. This sequence joins TRBV24-1 and TRBJ2-5; D perhaps matches TRBD2 (5 bases). This CDR3 is 14 amino acids long. The ends were cut back, 4 bases at V and 2 bases at J, with 10 bases in the middle. CDR1 is KGHDR and CDR2 is SFDVKD in the germline V gene. The CDR3 DNA is TGTGCCACCAGTGACTCCCGGGAACAAGAGACCCAGTACTTC. This gives the protein CATSDSREQETQYF.

This clonotype was picked up many times. CDR3 protein: CASSSLDGNKYNEQFF. CDR3 coding DNA: TGTGCCAGCAGCAGTTTAGACGGGAATAAATACAATGAGCAGTTCTTC. V and J are TRBV12-3 or TRBV12-4 and TRBJ2-1, with D possibly matching TRBD2 (5 bases). The length of the CDR3 is 16 residues. Trimming stripped 6 bases from V and 4 bases from J, with 19 bases between.